This T cell receptor (beta chain) is drawn from a study of cytomegalovirus exposure and HLA in healthy donors. Whole-study results and caveats: Per published accounts, TCR beta sequences correctly predicted the HLA-A and HLA-B alleles of most subjects. In a later analysis, DRB1 alleles had the most associated TCRs; HLA-C alleles the fewest. When analyzed later, a missense DCLRE1C variant was found to be linked to TCR beta V- and J-gene trimming.

It was with 60 Vbeta and 13 Jbeta primers that the PCR ran. Measured with immunoSEQ multiplex PCR; TCRdb has only the in-frame clones, and not every one. There are 50,000 to 70,000 clones in the sample, with 3.6% held by the top ten. The germline V and J ends were trimmed by 6 bases and 5 bases, with 20 bases remaining between them. The CDR3 covers 16 residues. The germline V gene has CDR1 MDHEN and CDR2 SYDVKM. With regard to this clone: Its specificity is not known.

As for the donors, each was a healthy bone marrow donor. The chain carries TRBV28 and TRBJ2-1; D might be TRBD2 (6 bases). The TCR comes from a young woman in good health and CMV-seronegative. The sequencing input was PBMCs. This chain's CDR3 is CASSTLGGNVDNEQFF. CDR3 nucleotide sequence: TGTGCCAGCAGCACTCTTGGCGGGAACGTCGACAATGAGCAGTTCTTC.